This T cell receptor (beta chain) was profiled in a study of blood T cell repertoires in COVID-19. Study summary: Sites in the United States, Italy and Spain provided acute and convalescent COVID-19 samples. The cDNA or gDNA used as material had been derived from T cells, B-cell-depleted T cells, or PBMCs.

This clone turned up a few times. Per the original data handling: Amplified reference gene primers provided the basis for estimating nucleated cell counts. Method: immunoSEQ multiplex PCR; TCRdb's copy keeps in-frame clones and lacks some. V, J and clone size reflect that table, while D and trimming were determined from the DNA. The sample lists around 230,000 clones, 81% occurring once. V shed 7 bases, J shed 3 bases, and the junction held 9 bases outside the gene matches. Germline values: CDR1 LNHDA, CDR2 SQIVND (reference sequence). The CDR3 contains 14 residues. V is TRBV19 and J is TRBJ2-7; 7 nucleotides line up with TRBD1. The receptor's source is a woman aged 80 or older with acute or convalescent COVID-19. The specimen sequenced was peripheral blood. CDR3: CASNVWDSDYEQYF. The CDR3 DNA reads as TGTGCCAGTAATGTATGGGACAGTGACTACGAGCAGTACTTC.